The T cell receptor (beta chain) described here comes from a study of blood T cell repertoires in COVID-19 (dated by TCRdb to about 2020). Concerning the study at large: Collaborator samples came from the United States, Italy and Spain and covered acute and convalescent phases of COVID-19. The prospective study material was composed of cDNA or gDNA derived from T cells, B-cell-depleted T cells, or PBMCs. The dataset comprised deeply sampled blood TCRbeta repertoires from subjects exposed to, actively infected with, or recovered from COVID-19. The repertoires were released in a freely available public database meant as a resource for research on the immune response to SARS-CoV-2. The samples were drawn from two sources: the first 160 participants of the ongoing ImmuneRACE study, and 1,200 or so subjects contributed by 6 global collaborators. A de-identified subject ID, COVID-19 status, age in years and sex were almost always included in the sample metadata. Where available, HLA class I and class II types were taken from metadata supplied by the sample provider and were not determined by assay-based typing.

The table lists this clone with a count of one. Its specific antigen is unknown. Qualities for individual bases were not recorded, and no much larger clone is one base off. Samples from volunteer blood donors who had recovered from COVID-19 were contributed by a second Seattle source. Each collaborating institution followed its own protocols to collect whole blood in K2EDTA tubes. For TCRbeta analysis, collaborators shipped samples in one of three forms: frozen whole blood, isolated PBMCs, or DNA extracted from either of those sample types. Findings and caveats that apply to the study as a whole: How much clinical and demographic metadata was included differed by source and by participant, and the metadata was provided uncurated.

TCRbeta CDR3 regions were amplified from genomic DNA using the immunoSEQ Assay, a bias-controlled multiplex PCR. Under the source paper's analysis protocol: Nucleated cell counts per sample were estimated from amplification of reference gene primers within the assay. Sequence reads were collapsed and filtered to measure the absolute abundance of every unique TCRbeta CDR3 rearrangement. For each sample, productive Simpson clonality was calculated as the square root of Simpson's diversity index across productive rearrangements. Held by TCRdb, this immuneACCESS table contains in-frame sequences only and omits some clones. Under half of the omission traces to an unresolved V gene where checked; the cause of the rest is unknown. V, J and clone size derive from that table, while D and trimming were established from the DNA sequence. Present in this sample are about 250,000 clones, around 86% of which were seen just once. In total, the top ten clones hold around 1.7% of the sample.

The sample taken for sequencing was peripheral blood. This TCR was sampled from a woman aged 55 to 70 who had recovered from COVID-19.

The encoded CDR3 is CASRRTLIYNSPLHF. DNA sequence: TGTGCCAGCCGAAGGACACTGATTTATAATTCACCCCTCCACTTT. Recombination linked TRBV6-5 to TRBJ1-6, and TRBD1 may be the D gene, going by 5 matching bases. V loses 8 bases of germline sequence and J loses 4 bases, and the interval between the two ends is 15 bases. From the cysteine up to the phenylalanine, the CDR3 has a length of 15 residues. The sequence is cut down to CDR3 DNA, 45 bases in frame from base 1. The germline V gene encodes CDR1 MNHEY and CDR2 SVGAGI.